What follows are 16 T cell receptor beta chains derived from one specimen sequenced in a study of blood T cells in healthy people across ages. It was with a sample-barcoded 5' primer and a J-beta primer mix that a second PCR of roughly 7 to 11 cycles was run. A single record per CDR3 protein comes from TCRdb applying MiXCR to the 5' RACE reads. The sample holds hundreds of thousands of distinct CDR3 sequences, about 25% seen once. This same sample was also taken into another study, of T cells of mothers and their children.

The sample consisted of blood. The receptor source for this set is a boy younger than 18 in good health.

This rearrangement joins TRBV28 to TRBJ2-7, with 7 bases matching TRBD1. Germline V gene data show CDR1 as MDHEN and CDR2 as SYDVKM. With V trimmed by 5 bases and J by 3 bases, 7 bases remained unmatched. There are 14 residues in the CDR3. The CDR3 reads CASSLRQGFYEQYF. DNA for the CDR3: TGTGCCAGCAGTCTCCGACAGGGATTCTACGAGCAGTACTTC. Full variable domain (outside the CDR3, taken from reference TRBV28 and TRBJ2-7): DVKVTQSSRYLVKRTGEKVFLECVQDMDHENMFWYRQDPGLGLRLIYFSYDVKMKEKGDIPEGYSVSREKKERFSLILESASTNQTSMYLCASSLRQGFYEQYFGPGTRLTVT.

Details on this clonotype: The junction departs from the called germline gene at one end, perhaps through a read error. The J gene is TRBJ2-1, the V gene TRBV4-1, with D perhaps matching TRBD1 (6 bases). The CDR3 runs 17 residues. Per the germline V gene, CDR1 is MGHRA and CDR2 is YSYEKL. CDR3: CANSQPGQKATYNEQFF. DNA of the CDR3: TGCGCCAACAGCCAGCCTGGACAGAAGGCTACCTACAATGAGCAGTTCTTC.

The rearrangement links TRBV25-1 to TRBJ1-4; TRBD1 agrees at 8 bases. There are 17 residues in the CDR3. The V gene end was trimmed by 3 bases and the J gene end by 0 bases; junction bases not matched to a gene: 6. Germline V CDR1 and CDR2: MGHDK, SYGVNS. This CDR3 reads CASSDRGRGATNEKLFF. DNA of the CDR3: TGTGCCAGCAGTGACAGGGGGCGGGGGGCAACTAATGAAAAACTGTTTTTT.

This clonotype was detected a few times. This sequence joins TRBV4-1 and TRBJ1-5, with D tentatively TRBD1 (6 bases). This CDR3 region has 14 residues. Germline lookup yields CDR1 MGHRA and CDR2 YSYEKL. Trimming removed 4 bases from V and 6 bases from J, with 13 bases in between. The chain's CDR3 is CASSRLQGGQPQHF. The CDR3 DNA follows: TGCGCCAGCAGCCGTTTACAGGGCGGTCAGCCCCAGCATTTT.

This clonotype was seen only a few times. V gene TRBV12-3 or TRBV12-4 combines with J gene TRBJ1-3, with no clear D. Trimming stripped 3 bases from V and 2 bases from J, with 8 bases between. The CDR3 runs to 14 residues. Written as DNA, the CDR3 is TGTGCCAGCAGTTTCGCAACGGCTGGAAACACCATATATTTT. This codes for CASSFATAGNTIYF.

This clonotype was found a few times. V and J are TRBV4-3 and TRBJ1-2; a weak D match, TRBD1 (5 bases). The germline V gene encodes CDR1 LGHNA and CDR2 YSLEER. Trimming removed 1 base at V and 7 bases at J, with 19 bases between. The CDR3 consists of 16 residues. Here the CDR3 DNA reads TGCGCCAGCAGCCAAGCGGCGGGGGAAGTGCTCGTTGGCTACACCTTC. This translates into CASSQAAGEVLVGYTF.

This chain connects TRBV20-1 to TRBJ1-2; D is perhaps TRBD1 (5 bases). Germline CDR1 and CDR2: DFQATT and SNEGSKA (reference sequence). V lost 6 bases, J lost 5 bases, and 16 bases lay in between. The CDR3 covers 13 residues. The CDR3 region has the DNA TGCAGTGCCATCCCAAGGGGCCTATATGGCTACACCTTC. Encoded protein: CSAIPRGLYGYTF.

This chain connects TRBV9 to TRBJ2-5, with D perhaps being TRBD1 or TRBD2 (5 bases each). The J call is in doubt because the DNA end fits TRBJ2-1 better. CDR3 size: 15 residues. Germline CDR1 is SGDLS and CDR2 is YYNGEE. The CDR3 loop is CASSALGDVYSEQFF. In DNA form, the CDR3 reads TGTGCCAGCAGCGCCCTGGGGGATGTCTATAGTGAGCAGTTCTTC.

The rearrangement links TRBV28 to TRBJ2-5; 7 positions match TRBD2. CDR1 and CDR2 from the germline V gene are MDHEN and SYDVKM. The CDR3 extends over 15 amino acids. Unmatched junction bases numbered 6, after V lost 2 bases and J lost 3 bases. The chain's CDR3 is CASSLPGTIKETQYF. The CDR3, as DNA: TGTGCCAGCAGTTTACCCGGGACTATCAAAGAGACCCAGTACTTC.

V and J are TRBV24-1 and TRBJ2-5, with TRBD2 identical over 10 bases. V gave up 4 bases and J gave up 3 bases; unmatched junction bases: 7. The CDR3 is made up of 16 amino acids. Germline V gene data show CDR1 as KGHDR and CDR2 as SFDVKD. CDR3 coding DNA: TGTGCCACCAGTGACCCTAGCGGGAGCGGGAAAGAGACCCAGTACTTC. As protein: CATSDPSGSGKETQYF.

This clonotype was counted only a few times. V is TRBV12-3 or TRBV12-4 and J is TRBJ1-4; TRBD1 might be the D (5 bases). Trimming removed 4 bases at V and 8 bases at J, with 11 bases between. The CDR3 loop spans 13 amino acids. The CDR3 region has the DNA TGTGCCAGCAGTTCGGGGACGCGGGAAAAACTGTTTTTT. It specifies CASSSGTREKLFF.

This clonotype was seen more than once but under ten times. This rearrangement joins TRBV5-4 to TRBJ2-1; 11 bases are a match to TRBD2. Germline CDR1 SGHNT, CDR2 YYREEE (reference sequence). V was clipped by 3 bases and J by 3 bases; unmatched bases: 5. This CDR3 has 16 residues. The CDR3 region is CASSSGTSGFYNEQFF. DNA of the CDR3: TGTGCCAGCAGCTCTGGGACTAGCGGCTTCTACAATGAGCAGTTCTTC.

The chain carries TRBV7-3 and TRBJ2-1, with 7 positions matching TRBD1. The CDR3 has 16 amino acids. After removal of 5 bases from V and 7 bases from J, the junction contained 14 bases not matched to a gene. CDR1 SGHTA and CDR2 FQGTGA come from the germline V gene. CDR3 region: CASSRQTGIVGNEQFF. CDR3 in DNA: TGTGCCAGCAGCCGACAGACAGGGATAGTGGGAAATGAGCAGTTCTTC.

The chain is built from TRBV20-1 and TRBJ1-1, with unresolved D. Germline V gives CDR1 DFQATT, CDR2 SNEGSKA (reference sequence). The CDR3 consists of 12 residues. With 3 bases removed from V and 4 bases from J, the gap between germline ends came to 9 bases. The CDR3 nucleotides are TGCAGTGCTAGGAGGCGAGGCACTGAAGCTTTCTTT. Protein: CSARRRGTEAFF.

V usage is TRBV27 and J usage is TRBJ1-5; D ambiguous. The V and J ends lost 6 bases and 5 bases respectively, with 14 bases between them. Per germline, CDR1 MNHEY and CDR2 SMNVEV (reference sequence). The CDR3 totals 14 residues. The CDR3 is CASSLVGRHQPQHF. CDR3 sequence (DNA): TGTGCCAGCAGCCTCGTTGGTAGGCATCAGCCCCAGCATTTT.

The chain is built from TRBV20-1 and TRBJ1-5, with 8 bases identical to TRBD1. CDR1 DFQATT and CDR2 SNEGSKA come from the germline V gene (reference sequence). With V trimmed by 6 bases and J by 3 bases, 4 bases remained unmatched. The CDR3 has 13 residues. The CDR3 region has the DNA TGCAGTGCCGACAGGGGTAACAATCAGCCCCAGCATTTT. Residues: CSADRGNNQPQHF.